This T cell receptor (beta chain) is drawn from a study of early T cells in non-severe SARS-CoV-2 infection. The CDR3 extends over 13 amino acids. Germline V CDR1 and CDR2: MNHEY, SVGAGI. V was shortened by 0 bases and J by 6 bases, with 8 bases between the two germline ends. TCRdb independently ran MiXCR on the 5' RACE reads; one entry per CDR3 protein. This sample carries tens of thousands of distinct CDR3 sequences, under 13% of them seen once, and the ten largest clones take 6.4%. This clonotype was detected only a few times. The gene calls are TRBV6-5 and TRBJ1-1; the D is unclear. The receptor was derived from an adult who was a healthcare worker with PCR-confirmed SARS-CoV-2 infection or an uninfected control (not recorded which). The sample comprised whole blood. As DNA, the CDR3 is TGTGCCAGCAGTTACTCGACGGGGTCTGAAGCTTTCTTT. Protein sequence: CASSYSTGSEAFF.